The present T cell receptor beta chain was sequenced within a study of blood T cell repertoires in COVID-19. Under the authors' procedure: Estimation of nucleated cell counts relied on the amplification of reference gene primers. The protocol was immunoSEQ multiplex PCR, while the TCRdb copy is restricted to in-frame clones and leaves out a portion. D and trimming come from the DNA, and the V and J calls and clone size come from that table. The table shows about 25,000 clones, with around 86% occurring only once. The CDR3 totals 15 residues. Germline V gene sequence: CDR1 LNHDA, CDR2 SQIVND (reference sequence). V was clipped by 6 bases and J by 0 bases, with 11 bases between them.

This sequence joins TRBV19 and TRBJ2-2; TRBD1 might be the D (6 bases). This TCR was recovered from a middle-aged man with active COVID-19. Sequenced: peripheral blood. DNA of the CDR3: TGTGCCAGTAGCCCCGGACAGACGAACACCGGGGAGCTGTTTTTT. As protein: CASSPGQTNTGELFF.